Listed below are T cell receptor beta chains from one sample, sequenced in a study of blood T cell repertoires in COVID-19. TCRdb's table, derived via immunoSEQ multiplex PCR, lists solely in-frame clones and lacks some. This sample has some 110,000 clones; around 70% occur once, and the top ten carry approximately 6%. Material: peripheral blood. The receptor set was obtained from a man older than 75 with COVID-19, enrolled during active disease. CDR3s include the opening cysteine and the closing phenylalanine or tryptophan. The order of the fields is clone size, D gene, J gene, V gene, CDR3 protein, CDR3 DNA. D genes are given only for firm matches. The size entry is marked missing in some rows and otherwise reads once, few, many or a size class.

NA	NA	TRBJ1-2	TRBV6-5	CASFGEGLDYGYTF	TGTGCCAGCTTCGGGGAGGGGTTGGACTATGGCTACACCTTC
few	NA	TRBJ2-1	TRBV9	CASSTRGRDEQFF	TGTGCCAGCAGCACCCGGGGTAGAGATGAGCAGTTCTTC
NA	TRBD1	TRBJ1-6	TRBV30	CAWDRGTDSPLHF	TGTGCCTGGGACAGGGGGACGGATTCACCCCTCCACTTT
NA	TRBD2	TRBJ2-3	TRBV30	CAWSWGGSTDTQYF	TGTGCCTGGAGTTGGGGGGGGAGCACAGATACGCAGTATTTT
NA	TRBD2	TRBJ2-1	TRBV6-2/TRBV6-3	CASSPYTSASYNEQFF	TGTGCCAGCAGTCCCTACACTAGCGCCTCCTACAATGAGCAGTTCTTC
NA	TRBD1	TRBJ1-2	TRBV6-1	CASSDNIGQAVYGYTF	TGTGCCAGCAGTGATAATATCGGACAGGCCGTCTATGGCTACACCTTC
NA	NA	TRBJ1-6	TRBV4-3	CASSQGRQYNSPLHF	TGCGCCAGCAGCCAAGGGAGGCAATATAATTCACCCCTCCACTTT
NA	TRBD2	TRBJ2-3	TRBV5-1	CASSWAGGRGDTQYF	TGCGCCAGCAGCTGGGCGGGAGGTCGGGGTGATACGCAGTATTTT
NA	TRBD1	TRBJ2-7	TRBV19	CASSTSGGDEQYF	TGTGCCAGTAGTACTTCAGGGGGAGACGAGCAGTACTTC
NA	NA	TRBJ2-1	TRBV5-1	CASSLAVGQNNEQFF	TGCGCCAGCAGCTTGGCCGTGGGCCAGAACAATGAGCAGTTCTTC
NA	TRBD2	TRBJ2-3	TRBV7-9	CASSLVWTSGRAGTDTQYF	TGTGCCAGCAGCTTAGTATGGACTAGCGGGAGGGCCGGGACAGATACGCAGTATTTT
NA	TRBD2	TRBJ2-1	TRBV19	CASRDYAGSGSYEQFF	TGTGCCAGTAGGGACTACGCGGGTAGCGGGAGTTATGAGCAGTTCTTC
NA	TRBD2	TRBJ2-1	TRBV3-1/TRBV3-2	CASSQDSAAGAYNEQFF	TGTGCCAGCAGCCAAGATAGTGCAGCGGGAGCCTACAATGAGCAGTTCTTC
many	NA	TRBJ1-6	TRBV28	CASSLYETSSYNSPLHF	TGTGCCAGCAGTTTATATGAGACAAGCTCCTATAATTCACCCCTCCACTTT
NA	TRBD2	TRBJ2-2	TRBV3-1/TRBV3-2	CASSRGLAATGELFF	TGTGCCAGCAGCCGTGGACTAGCGGCCACCGGGGAGCTGTTTTTT
NA	NA	TRBJ2-5	TRBV25-1	CASSHFGAGETQYF	TGTGCCAGCAGCCATTTTGGGGCTGGGGAGACCCAGTACTTC
few	NA	TRBJ1-4	TRBV5-6	CASSFAGGGEKLFF	TGTGCCAGCAGCTTTGCGGGGGGAGGTGAAAAACTGTTTTTT
NA	NA	TRBJ1-6	TRBV7-9	CASSLLDSPLHF	TGTGCCAGCAGCTTACTAGATTCACCCCTCCACTTT
NA	NA	TRBJ1-1	TRBV5-1	CASSDLTSTAEAFF	TGCGCCAGCAGCGACCTTACTTCGACAGCTGAAGCTTTCTTT
NA	NA	TRBJ1-6	TRBV7-8	CASSLGAINSPLHF	TGTGCCAGCAGCTTGGGGGCAATTAATTCACCCCTCCACTTT
NA	NA	TRBJ2-1	TRBV4-1	CASSHASLYNEQFF	TGCGCCAGCAGCCACGCGTCCCTCTACAATGAGCAGTTCTTC
NA	NA	TRBJ1-2	TRBV2	CASTRRGLDGYTF	TGTGCCAGCACCCGAAGGGGTTTGGATGGCTACACCTTC
NA	TRBD1	TRBJ2-5	TRBV6-5	CASGPSGTGIETQYF	TGTGCCAGCGGCCCCTCCGGGACAGGGATTGAGACCCAGTACTTC
NA	TRBD2	TRBJ2-7	TRBV19	CASTPSGGGDYEQYF	TGTGCCAGTACCCCCTCGGGAGGGGGGGACTACGAGCAGTACTTC
NA	TRBD1	TRBJ1-1	TRBV7-9	CASSSGQGSTEAFF	TGTGCCAGCAGCTCCGGACAGGGGAGCACTGAAGCTTTCTTT
NA	NA	TRBJ1-5	TRBV6-2/TRBV6-3	CASSYSLSLDRIYSNQPQHF	TGTGCCAGCAGTTACTCCCTCTCACTCGACAGAATTTATAGCAATCAGCCCCAGCATTTT
NA	TRBD1	TRBJ2-5	TRBV5-4	CASSSDRGRISETQYF	TGTGCCAGCAGCTCCGACAGGGGGCGAATTTCAGAGACCCAGTACTTC
NA	TRBD1	TRBJ2-7	TRBV27	CASSLITGVDEQYF	TGTGCCAGCAGTTTAATCACAGGGGTAGACGAGCAGTACTTC
NA	NA	TRBJ1-4	TRBV15	CATSRGSQTNEKLFF	TGTGCCACCAGCAGAGGTTCCCAGACTAATGAAAAACTGTTTTTT
once	TRBD1	TRBJ1-1	TRBV5-1	CASSFGQARNTEAFF	TGCGCCAGCAGCTTCGGACAGGCAAGGAACACTGAAGCTTTCTTT
NA	NA	TRBJ2-5	TRBV7-2	CASSLLEWARRAEETQYF	TGTGCCAGCAGCTTATTGGAGTGGGCAAGGCGGGCGGAAGAGACCCAGTACTTC
NA	TRBD2	TRBJ2-7	TRBV10-3	CAISERSGGVGTYEQYF	TGTGCCATCAGTGAGCGGAGCGGGGGAGTGGGGACCTACGAGCAGTACTTC
NA	TRBD1	TRBJ1-5	TRBV6-1	CASSERGDRAPQPQHF	TGTGCCAGCAGTGAAAGGGGGGACAGGGCCCCACAGCCCCAGCATTTT
NA	TRBD1	TRBJ2-1	TRBV11-3	CASSLGTGTGGNNEQFF	TGTGCCAGCAGCTTAGGGACCGGGACAGGGGGTAACAATGAGCAGTTCTTC
NA	NA	TRBJ1-4	TRBV6-1	CASSEANRFREKLFF	TGTGCCAGCAGTGAAGCGAACAGGTTCAGGGAAAAACTGTTTTTT
NA	TRBD2	TRBJ2-3	TRBV7-3	CASSGGGPSDTQYF	TGTGCCTCATCGGGGGGAGGGCCCTCAGATACGCAGTATTTT
NA	TRBD1	TRBJ1-1	TRBV2	CASEQGGNTKAFF	TGTGCCAGCGAACAGGGGGGTAATACTAAAGCTTTCTTT
NA	TRBD1	TRBJ1-2	TRBV6-6	CASKGMTGVGYTF	TGTGCCAGCAAGGGGATGACAGGGGTAGGCTACACCTTC
NA	TRBD1	TRBJ1-5	TRBV19	CASSIQGAQQPQHF	TGTGCCAGTAGTATACAGGGGGCTCAGCAGCCCCAGCATTTT
once	NA	TRBJ1-2	TRBV27	CASTSPGAGSYGYTF	TGTGCCAGCACTTCCCCAGGGGCAGGGAGCTATGGCTACACCTTC
NA	TRBD1	TRBJ2-7	TRBV29-1	CSAGTGAYEQCF	TGCAGCGCCGGGACAGGGGCGTACGAGCAGTGCTTC
NA	NA	TRBJ1-2	TRBV7-2	CASSLSGDYGYTF	TGTGCCAGCAGCTTAAGCGGGGACTATGGCTACACCTTC
NA	NA	TRBJ1-1	TRBV14	CASSQEVGRVGSNTEAFF	TGTGCCAGCAGCCAAGAAGTGGGGCGAGTGGGTTCGAACACTGAAGCTTTCTTT
NA	NA	TRBJ1-1	TRBV28	CASSTGNTEAFF	TGTGCCAGTTCAACAGGGAACACTGAAGCTTTCTTT
NA	NA	TRBJ2-7	TRBV5-1	CASSIQTRSYEQYF	TGCGCCAGCAGTATTCAGACTAGATCCTACGAGCAGTACTTC
NA	NA	TRBJ1-6	TRBV30	CAWSVQGYPYNSPLHF	TGTGCCTGGAGTGTCCAGGGCTACCCCTATAATTCACCCCTCCACTTT